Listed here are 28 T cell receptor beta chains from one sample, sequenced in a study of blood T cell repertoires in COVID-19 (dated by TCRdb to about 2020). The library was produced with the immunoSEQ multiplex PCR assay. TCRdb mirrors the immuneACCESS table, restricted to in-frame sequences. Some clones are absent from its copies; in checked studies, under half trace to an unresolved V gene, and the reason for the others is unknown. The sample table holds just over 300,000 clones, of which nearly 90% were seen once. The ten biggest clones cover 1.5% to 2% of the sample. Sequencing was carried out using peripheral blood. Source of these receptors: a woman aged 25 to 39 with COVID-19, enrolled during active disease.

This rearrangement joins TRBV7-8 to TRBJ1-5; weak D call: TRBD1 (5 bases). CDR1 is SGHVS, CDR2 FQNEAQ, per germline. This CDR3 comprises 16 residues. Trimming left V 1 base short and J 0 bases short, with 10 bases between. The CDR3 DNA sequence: TGTGCCAGCAGCTTAGAAGGGGCCCTTAGCAATCAGCCCCAGCATTTT. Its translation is CASSLEGALSNQPQHF.

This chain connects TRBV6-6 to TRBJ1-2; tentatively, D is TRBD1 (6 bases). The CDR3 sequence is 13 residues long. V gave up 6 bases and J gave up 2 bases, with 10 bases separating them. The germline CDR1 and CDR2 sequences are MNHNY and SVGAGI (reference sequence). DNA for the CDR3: TGTGCCAGCAGAACAGGGCTAAACTATGGCTACACCTTC. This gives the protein CASRTGLNYGYTF.

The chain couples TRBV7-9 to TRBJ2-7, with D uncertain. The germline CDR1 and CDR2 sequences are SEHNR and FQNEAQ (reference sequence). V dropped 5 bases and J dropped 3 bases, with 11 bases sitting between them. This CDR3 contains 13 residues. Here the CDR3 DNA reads TGTGCCAGCAGCAATCCCTATAGCTACGAGCAGTACTTC. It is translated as CASSNPYSYEQYF.

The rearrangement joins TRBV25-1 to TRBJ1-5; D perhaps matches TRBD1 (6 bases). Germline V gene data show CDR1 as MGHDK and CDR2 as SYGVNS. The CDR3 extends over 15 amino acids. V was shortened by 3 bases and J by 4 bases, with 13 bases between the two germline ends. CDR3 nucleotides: TGTGCCAGCAGTGAGTCTGGACAGTCAAATCAGCCCCAGCATTTT. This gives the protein CASSESGQSNQPQHF.

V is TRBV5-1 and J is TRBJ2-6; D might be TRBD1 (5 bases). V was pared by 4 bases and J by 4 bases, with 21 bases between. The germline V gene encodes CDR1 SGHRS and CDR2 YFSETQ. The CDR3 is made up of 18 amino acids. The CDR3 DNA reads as TGCGCCAGCAGCCCCGGAAGGGGTGGTTCTACGGGGGCCAACGTCCTGACTTTC. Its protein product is CASSPGRGGSTGANVLTF. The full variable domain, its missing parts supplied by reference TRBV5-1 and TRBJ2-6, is KAGVTQTPRYLIKTRGQQVTLSCSPISGHRSVSWYQQTPGQGLQFLFEYFSETQRNKGNFPGRFSGRQFSNSRSEMNVSTLELGDSALYLCASSPGRGGSTGANVLTFGAGSRLTVL.

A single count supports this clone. The CDR3 is CASSRQFSNQPQHF. The CDR3 DNA is TGTGCCAGCAGCCGACAGTTTAGCAATCAGCCCCAGCATTTT. The V call is TRBV5-8, the J call TRBJ1-5; tentative D call: TRBD1 (5 bases). The germline CDR1 and CDR2 sequences are SGHTS and YDEGEE. This CDR3 spans 14 amino acids. The V gene lost 4 bases and the J gene lost 0 bases, with 8 bases spanning the gap.

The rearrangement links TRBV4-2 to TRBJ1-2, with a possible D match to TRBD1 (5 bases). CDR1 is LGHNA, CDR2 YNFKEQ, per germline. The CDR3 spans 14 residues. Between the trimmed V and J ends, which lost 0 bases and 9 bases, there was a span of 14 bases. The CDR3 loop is CASSQDLQVISYTF. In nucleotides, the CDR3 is TGTGCCAGCAGCCAAGATCTACAGGTGATCAGCTACACCTTC.

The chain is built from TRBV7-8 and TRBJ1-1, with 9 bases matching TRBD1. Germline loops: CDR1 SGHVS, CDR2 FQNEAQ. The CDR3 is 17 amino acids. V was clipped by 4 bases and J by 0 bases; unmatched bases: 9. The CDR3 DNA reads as TGTGCCAGCAGCTCTCCCGACAGGGGGAGGGTGAACACTGAAGCTTTCTTT. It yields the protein CASSSPDRGRVNTEAFF.

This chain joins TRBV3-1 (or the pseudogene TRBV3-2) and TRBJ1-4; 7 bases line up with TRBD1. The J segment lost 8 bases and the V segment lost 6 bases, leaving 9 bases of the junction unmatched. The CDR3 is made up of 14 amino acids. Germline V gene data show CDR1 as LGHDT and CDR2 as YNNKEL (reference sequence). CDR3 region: CASSIDREREKLFF. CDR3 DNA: TGTGCCAGCAGTATCGACAGGGAGAGGGAAAAACTGTTTTTT.

Here the CDR3 reads CASRDREVENTGELFF. CDR3 nucleotides: TGTGCCAGCAGGGACAGGGAGGTTGAGAACACCGGGGAGCTGTTTTTT. V gene TRBV28 combines with J gene TRBJ2-2; 8 bases fit TRBD1. The length of the CDR3 is 16 residues. Germline V gene data show CDR1 as MDHEN and CDR2 as SYDVKM. Germline trimming cut 6 bases from V and 1 base from J; bases unmatched to any gene: 7.

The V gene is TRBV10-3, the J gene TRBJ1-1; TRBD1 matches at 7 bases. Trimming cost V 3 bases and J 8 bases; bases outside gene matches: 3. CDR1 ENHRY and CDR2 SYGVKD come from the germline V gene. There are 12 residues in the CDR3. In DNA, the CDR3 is TGTGCCATCAGTGACAGGGGGATAGAAGCTTTCTTT. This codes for CAISDRGIEAFF.

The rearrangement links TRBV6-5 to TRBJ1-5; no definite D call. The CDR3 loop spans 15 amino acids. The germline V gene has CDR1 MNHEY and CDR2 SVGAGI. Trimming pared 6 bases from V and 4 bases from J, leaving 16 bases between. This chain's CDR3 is CASSRQFGGNQPQHF. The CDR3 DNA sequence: TGTGCCAGCAGCCGTCAGTTCGGAGGGAATCAGCCCCAGCATTTT.

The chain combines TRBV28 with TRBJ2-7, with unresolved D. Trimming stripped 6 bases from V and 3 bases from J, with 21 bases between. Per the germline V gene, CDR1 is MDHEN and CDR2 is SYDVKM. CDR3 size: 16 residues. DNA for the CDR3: TGTGCCAGCAGCCCTTCTCTTTGGCCCATTTACTACGAGCAGTACGTC. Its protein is CASSPSLWPIYYEQYV.

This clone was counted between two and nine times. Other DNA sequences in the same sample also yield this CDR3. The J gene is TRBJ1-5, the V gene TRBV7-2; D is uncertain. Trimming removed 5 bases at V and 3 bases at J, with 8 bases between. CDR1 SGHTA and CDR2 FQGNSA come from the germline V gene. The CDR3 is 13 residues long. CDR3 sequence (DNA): TGTGCCAGCAGCCTAAGATCCAATCAGCCCCAGCATTTT. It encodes CASSLRSNQPQHF.

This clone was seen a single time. The CDR3 DNA reads as TGTGCCAGCAGTGCGTGGACAGGTGATAAGAACACTGAAGCTTTCTTT. Amino acid sequence: CASSAWTGDKNTEAFF. The chain carries TRBV25-1 and TRBJ1-1; 7 bases match TRBD1. The trim removed 4 bases at V and 1 base at J, leaving 9 bases unmatched. CDR3 length equals 16 residues. From germline, CDR1 is MGHDK and CDR2 SYGVNS. The entire variable domain, with the rest obtained from reference TRBV25-1 and TRBJ1-1, is as follows: EADIYQTPRYLVIGTGKKITLECSQTMGHDKMYWYQQDPGMELHLIHYSYGVNSTEKGDLSSESTVSRIRTEHFPLTLESARPSHTSQYLCASSAWTGDKNTEAFFGQGTRLTVV.

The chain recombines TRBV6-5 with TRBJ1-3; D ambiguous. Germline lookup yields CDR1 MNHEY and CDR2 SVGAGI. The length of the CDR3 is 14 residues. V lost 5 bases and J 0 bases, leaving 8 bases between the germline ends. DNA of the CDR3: TGTGCCAGCAGTACAGATTACTCTGGAAACACCATATATTTT. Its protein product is CASSTDYSGNTIYF.

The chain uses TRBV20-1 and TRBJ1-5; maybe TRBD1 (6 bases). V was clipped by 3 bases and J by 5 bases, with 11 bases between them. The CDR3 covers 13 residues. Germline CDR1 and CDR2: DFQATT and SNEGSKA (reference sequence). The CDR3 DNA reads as TGCAGTGCTAGTTTCGGACAGCATCAGCCCCAGCATTTT. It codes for CSASFGQHQPQHF.

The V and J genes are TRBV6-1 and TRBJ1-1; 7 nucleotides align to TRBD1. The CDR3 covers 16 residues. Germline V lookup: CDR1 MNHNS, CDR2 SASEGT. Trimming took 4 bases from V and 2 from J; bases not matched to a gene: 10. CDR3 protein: CASSALQGQANTEAFF. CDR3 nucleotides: TGTGCCAGCAGTGCCCTCCAAGGACAGGCTAACACTGAAGCTTTCTTT.

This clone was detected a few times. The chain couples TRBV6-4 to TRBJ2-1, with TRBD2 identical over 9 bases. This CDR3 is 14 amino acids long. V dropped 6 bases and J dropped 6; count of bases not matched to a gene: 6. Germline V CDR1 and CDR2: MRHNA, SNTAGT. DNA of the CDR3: TGTGCCAGCAGCCCTAGCGGGGCGAGCAATGAGCAGTTCTTC. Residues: CASSPSGASNEQFF.

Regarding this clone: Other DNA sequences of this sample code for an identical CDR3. For the CDR3, the DNA is TGTGCCAGCAGCTTTAGTGGAAACACCATATATTTT. This gives the protein CASSFSGNTIYF. The genes are TRBV7-8 and TRBJ1-3, with D hard to call. The CDR3 length is 12 residues. V lost 3 bases and J 3 bases, leaving 3 bases between the germline ends. CDR1 is SGHVS and CDR2 is FQNEAQ in the germline V gene.

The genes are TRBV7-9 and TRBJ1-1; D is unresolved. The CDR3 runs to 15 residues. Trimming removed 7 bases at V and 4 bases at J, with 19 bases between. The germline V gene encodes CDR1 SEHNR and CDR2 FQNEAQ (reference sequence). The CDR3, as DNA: TGTGCCAGCAACCCGCTATCGAGAGCGGGCACTGAAGCTTTCTTT. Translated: CASNPLSRAGTEAFF. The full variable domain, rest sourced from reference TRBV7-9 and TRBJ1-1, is DTGVSQNPRHKITKRGQNVTFRCDPISEHNRLYWYRQTLGQGPEFLTYFQNEAQLEKSRLLSDRFSAERPKGSFSTLEIQRTEQGDSAMYLCASNPLSRAGTEAFFGQGTRLTVV.

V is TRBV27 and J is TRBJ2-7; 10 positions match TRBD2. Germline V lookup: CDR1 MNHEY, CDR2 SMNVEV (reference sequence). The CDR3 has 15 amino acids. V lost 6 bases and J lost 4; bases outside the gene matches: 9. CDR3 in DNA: TGTGCCAGCAGCCCTAGGGGACTAGCGCGTTACGAGCAGTACGTC. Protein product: CASSPRGLARYEQYV.

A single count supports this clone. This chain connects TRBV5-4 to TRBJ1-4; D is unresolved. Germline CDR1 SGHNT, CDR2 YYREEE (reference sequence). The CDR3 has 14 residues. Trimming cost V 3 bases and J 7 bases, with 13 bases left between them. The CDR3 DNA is TGTGCCAGCAGCTCGCGGAGGGCCGGTGAAAAACTGTTTTTT. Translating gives CASSSRRAGEKLFF.

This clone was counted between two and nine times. This CDR3 reads CASRASGRTDTQYF. CDR3 nucleotides: TGTGCCAGCAGGGCTAGCGGGAGGACAGATACGCAGTATTTT. The V and J genes are TRBV6-5 and TRBJ2-3; 11 nucleotides line up with TRBD2. From germline, CDR1 is MNHEY and CDR2 SVGAGI. The CDR3 runs to 14 residues. The V segment lost 6 bases and the J segment 3 bases; nucleotides outside the gene matches: 2.

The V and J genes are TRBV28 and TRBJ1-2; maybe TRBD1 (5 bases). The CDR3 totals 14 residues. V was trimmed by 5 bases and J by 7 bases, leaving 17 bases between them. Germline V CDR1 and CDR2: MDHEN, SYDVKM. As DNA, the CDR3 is TGTGCCAGCAGTCCAAGTGGGGCAACTTTTGGCTACACCTTC. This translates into CASSPSGATFGYTF.

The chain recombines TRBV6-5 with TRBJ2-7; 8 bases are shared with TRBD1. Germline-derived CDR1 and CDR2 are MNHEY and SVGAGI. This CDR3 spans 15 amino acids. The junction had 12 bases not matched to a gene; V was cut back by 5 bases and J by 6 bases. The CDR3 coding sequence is TGTGCCAGCAGTCTCGTCCGGGACAGGTCGGCCGAGCAGTACGTC. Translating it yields CASSLVRDRSAEQYV.

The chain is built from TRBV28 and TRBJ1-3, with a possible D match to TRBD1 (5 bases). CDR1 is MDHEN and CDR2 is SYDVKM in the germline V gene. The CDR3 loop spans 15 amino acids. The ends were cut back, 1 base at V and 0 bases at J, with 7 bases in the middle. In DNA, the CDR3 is TGTGCCAGCAGTTTATATGGGGCCTCTGGAAACACCATATATTTT. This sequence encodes CASSLYGASGNTIYF.

In DNA, the CDR3 is TGTGCCAGCAGTTCGGGACAAATGAATGGCTACACCTTC. Translation gives CASSSGQMNGYTF. The gene calls are TRBV27 and TRBJ1-2, with D possibly being TRBD1 (6 bases). The CDR3 is 13 amino acids. The ends were cut back, 4 bases at V and 6 bases at J, with 12 bases in the middle. The germline V gene encodes CDR1 MNHEY and CDR2 SMNVEV (reference sequence).